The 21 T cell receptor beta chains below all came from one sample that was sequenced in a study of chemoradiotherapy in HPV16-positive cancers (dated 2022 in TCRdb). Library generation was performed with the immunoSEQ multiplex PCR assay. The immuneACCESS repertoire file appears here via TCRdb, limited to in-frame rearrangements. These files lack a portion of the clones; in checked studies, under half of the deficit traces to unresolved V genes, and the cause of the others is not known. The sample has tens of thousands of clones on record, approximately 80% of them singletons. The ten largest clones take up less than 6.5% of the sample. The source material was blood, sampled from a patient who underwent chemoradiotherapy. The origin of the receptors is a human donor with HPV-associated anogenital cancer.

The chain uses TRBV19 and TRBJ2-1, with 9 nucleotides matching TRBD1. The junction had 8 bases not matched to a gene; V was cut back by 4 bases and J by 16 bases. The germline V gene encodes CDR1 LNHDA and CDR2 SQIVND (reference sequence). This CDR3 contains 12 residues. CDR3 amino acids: CASSNRGTGPFF. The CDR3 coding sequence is TGTGCCAGTAGTAATAGGGGGACAGGGCCCTTCTTC.

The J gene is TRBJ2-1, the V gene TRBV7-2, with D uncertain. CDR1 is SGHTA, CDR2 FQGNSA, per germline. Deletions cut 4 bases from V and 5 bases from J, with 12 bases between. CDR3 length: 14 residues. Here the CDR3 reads CASSSNHIHNEQFF. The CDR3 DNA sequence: TGTGCCAGCAGCTCTAACCACATCCACAATGAGCAGTTCTTC.

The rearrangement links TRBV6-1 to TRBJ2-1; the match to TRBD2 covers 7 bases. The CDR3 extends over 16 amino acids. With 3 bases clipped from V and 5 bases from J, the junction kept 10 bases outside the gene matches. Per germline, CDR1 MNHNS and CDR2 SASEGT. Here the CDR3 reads CASSDFRGGSHNEQFF. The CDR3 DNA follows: TGTGCCAGCAGTGATTTTCGCGGGGGTTCACACAATGAGCAGTTCTTC.

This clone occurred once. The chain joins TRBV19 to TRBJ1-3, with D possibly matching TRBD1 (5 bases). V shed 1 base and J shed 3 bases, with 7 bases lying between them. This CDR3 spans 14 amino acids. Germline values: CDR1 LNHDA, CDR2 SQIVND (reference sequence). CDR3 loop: CASSIGTNGNTIYF. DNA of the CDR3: TGTGCCAGTAGTATAGGGACAAATGGAAACACCATATATTTT.

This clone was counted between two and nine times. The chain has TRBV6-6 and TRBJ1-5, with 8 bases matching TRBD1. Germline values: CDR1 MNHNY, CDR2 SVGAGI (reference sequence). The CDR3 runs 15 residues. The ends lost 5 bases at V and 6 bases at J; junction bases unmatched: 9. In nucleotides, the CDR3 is TGTGCCAGCAGTAACGGACAGGGTGGGAGTCAGCCCCAGCATTTT. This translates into CASSNGQGGSQPQHF.

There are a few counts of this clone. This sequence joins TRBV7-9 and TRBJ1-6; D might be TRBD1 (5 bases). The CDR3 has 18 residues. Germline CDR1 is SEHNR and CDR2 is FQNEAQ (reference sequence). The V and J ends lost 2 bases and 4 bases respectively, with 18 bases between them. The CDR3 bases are TGTGCCAGCAGCTTACCCTCCCAAGGGGCGGGTTATAATTCACCCCTCCACTTT. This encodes CASSLPSQGAGYNSPLHF.

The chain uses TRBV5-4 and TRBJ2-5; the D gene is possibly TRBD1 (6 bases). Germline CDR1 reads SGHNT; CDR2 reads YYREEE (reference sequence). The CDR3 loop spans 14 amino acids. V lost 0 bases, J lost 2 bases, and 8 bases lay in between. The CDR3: CASSLAGAQETQYF. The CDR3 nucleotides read TGTGCCAGCAGCTTGGCAGGGGCACAAGAGACCCAGTACTTC.

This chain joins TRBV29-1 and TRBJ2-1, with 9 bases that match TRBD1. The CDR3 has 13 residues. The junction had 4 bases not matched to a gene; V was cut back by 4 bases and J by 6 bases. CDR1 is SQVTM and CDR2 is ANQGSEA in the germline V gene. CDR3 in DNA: TGCAGCGTTGGGGGGACAGGGAGCAATGAGCAGTTCTTC. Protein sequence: CSVGGTGSNEQFF.

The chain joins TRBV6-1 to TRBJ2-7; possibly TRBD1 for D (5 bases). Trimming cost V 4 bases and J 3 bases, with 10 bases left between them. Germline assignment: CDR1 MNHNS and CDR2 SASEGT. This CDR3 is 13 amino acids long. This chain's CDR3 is CASSAGLSYEQYV. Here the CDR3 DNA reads TGTGCCAGCAGTGCAGGGTTAAGCTACGAGCAGTACGTC.

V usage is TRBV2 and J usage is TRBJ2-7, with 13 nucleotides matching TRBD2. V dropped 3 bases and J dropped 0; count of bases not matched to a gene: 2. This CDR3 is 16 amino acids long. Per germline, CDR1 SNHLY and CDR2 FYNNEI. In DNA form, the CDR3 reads TGTGCCAGCAGTGACGGGACTAGCGGGAACTCCTACGAGCAGTACTTC. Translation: CASSDGTSGNSYEQYF.

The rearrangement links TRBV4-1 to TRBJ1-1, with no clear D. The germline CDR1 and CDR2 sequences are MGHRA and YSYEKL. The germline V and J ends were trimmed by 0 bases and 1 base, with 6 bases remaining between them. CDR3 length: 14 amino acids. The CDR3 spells CASSQDSRNTEAFF. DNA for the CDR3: TGCGCCAGCAGCCAAGATAGTCGGAACACTGAAGCTTTCTTT.

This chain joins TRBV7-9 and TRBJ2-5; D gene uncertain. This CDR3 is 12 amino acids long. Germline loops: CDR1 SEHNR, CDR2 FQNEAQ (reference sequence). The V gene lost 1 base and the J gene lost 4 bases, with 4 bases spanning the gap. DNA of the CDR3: TGTGCCAGCAGCTTAGAGCCAGAGACCCAGTACTTC. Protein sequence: CASSLEPETQYF.

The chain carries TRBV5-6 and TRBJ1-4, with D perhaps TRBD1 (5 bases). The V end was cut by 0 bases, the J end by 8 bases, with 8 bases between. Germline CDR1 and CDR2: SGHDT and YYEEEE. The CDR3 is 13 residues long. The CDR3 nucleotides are TGTGCCAGCAGCTTGGGGGGACTCGAAAAACTGTTTTTT. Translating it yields CASSLGGLEKLFF.

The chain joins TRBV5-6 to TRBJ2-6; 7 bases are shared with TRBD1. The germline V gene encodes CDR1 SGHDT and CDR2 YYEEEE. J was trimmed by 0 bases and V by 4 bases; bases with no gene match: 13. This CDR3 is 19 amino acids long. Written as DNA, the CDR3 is TGTGCCAGCAGCGCAGACCGGGACAGCGAGCTCTCTGGGGCCAACGTCCTGACTTTC. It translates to CASSADRDSELSGANVLTF.

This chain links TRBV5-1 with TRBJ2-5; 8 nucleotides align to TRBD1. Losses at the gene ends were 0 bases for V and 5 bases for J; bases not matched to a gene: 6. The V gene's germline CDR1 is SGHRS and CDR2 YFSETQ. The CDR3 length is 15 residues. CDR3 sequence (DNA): TGCGCCAGCAGCTTGGCCCAGGGGGCAACGGAGACCCAGTACTTC. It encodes CASSLAQGATETQYF.

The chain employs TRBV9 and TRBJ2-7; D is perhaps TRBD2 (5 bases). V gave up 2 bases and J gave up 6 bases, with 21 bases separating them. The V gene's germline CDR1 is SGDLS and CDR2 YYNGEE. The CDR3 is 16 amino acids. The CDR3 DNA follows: TGTGCCAGCAGCGTTGCTAACACCGGGGTCCATGGCGAGCAGTACTTC. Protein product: CASSVANTGVHGEQYF.

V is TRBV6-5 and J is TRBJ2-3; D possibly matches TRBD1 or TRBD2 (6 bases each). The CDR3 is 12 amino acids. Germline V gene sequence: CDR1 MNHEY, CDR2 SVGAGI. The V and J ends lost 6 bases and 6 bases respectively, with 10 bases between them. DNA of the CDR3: TGTGCCAGCAGCAGGAGGGGGGATACGCAGTATTTT. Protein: CASSRRGDTQYF.

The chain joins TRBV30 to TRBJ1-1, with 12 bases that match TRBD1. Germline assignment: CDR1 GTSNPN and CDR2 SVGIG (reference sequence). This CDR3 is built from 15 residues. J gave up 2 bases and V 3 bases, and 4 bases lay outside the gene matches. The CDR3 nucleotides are TGTGCCTGGAGCGGGACAGGGGGCGGTAACACTGAAGCTTTCTTT. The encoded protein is CAWSGTGGGNTEAFF. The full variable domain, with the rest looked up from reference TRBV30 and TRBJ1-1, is SQTIHQWPATLVQPVGSPLSLECTVEGTSNPNLYWYRQAAGRGLQLLFYSVGIGQISSEVPQNLSASRPQDRQFILSSKKLLLSDSGFYLCAWSGTGGGNTEAFFGQGTRLTVV.

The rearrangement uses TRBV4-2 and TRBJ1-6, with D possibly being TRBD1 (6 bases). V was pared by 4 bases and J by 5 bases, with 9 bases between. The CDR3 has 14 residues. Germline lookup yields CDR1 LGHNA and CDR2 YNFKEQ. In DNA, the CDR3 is TGTGCCAGCAGCCCAACAGGGAATAATTCACCCCTCCACTTT. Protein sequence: CASSPTGNNSPLHF.

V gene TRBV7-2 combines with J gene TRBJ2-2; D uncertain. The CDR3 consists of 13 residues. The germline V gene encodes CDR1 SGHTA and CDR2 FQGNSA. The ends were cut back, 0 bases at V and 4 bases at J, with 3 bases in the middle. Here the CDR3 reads CASSLASTGELFF. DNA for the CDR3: TGTGCCAGCAGCTTAGCTTCCACCGGGGAGCTGTTTTTT.

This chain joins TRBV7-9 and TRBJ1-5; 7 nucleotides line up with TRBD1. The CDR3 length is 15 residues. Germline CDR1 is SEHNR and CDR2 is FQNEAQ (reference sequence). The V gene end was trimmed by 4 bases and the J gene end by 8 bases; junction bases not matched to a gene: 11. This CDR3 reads CASSYGTVTVEPQHF. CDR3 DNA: TGTGCCAGCAGCTACGGGACAGTTACGGTAGAGCCCCAGCATTTT.